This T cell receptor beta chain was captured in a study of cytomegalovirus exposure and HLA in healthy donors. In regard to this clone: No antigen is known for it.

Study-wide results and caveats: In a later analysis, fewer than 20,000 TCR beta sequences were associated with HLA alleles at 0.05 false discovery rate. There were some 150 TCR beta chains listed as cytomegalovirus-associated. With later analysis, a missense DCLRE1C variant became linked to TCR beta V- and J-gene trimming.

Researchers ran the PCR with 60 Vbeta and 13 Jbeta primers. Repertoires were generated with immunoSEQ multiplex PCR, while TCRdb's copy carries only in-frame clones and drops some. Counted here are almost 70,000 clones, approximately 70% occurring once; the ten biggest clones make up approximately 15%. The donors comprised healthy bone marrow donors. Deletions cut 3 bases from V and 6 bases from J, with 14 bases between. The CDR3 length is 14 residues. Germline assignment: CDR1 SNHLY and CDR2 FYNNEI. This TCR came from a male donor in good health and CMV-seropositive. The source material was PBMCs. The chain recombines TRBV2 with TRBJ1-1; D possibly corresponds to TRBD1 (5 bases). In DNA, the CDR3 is TGTGCCAGCAGTGAGCCCAGGTTGGGGCCTGAAGCTTTCTTT. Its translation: CASSEPRLGPEAFF.